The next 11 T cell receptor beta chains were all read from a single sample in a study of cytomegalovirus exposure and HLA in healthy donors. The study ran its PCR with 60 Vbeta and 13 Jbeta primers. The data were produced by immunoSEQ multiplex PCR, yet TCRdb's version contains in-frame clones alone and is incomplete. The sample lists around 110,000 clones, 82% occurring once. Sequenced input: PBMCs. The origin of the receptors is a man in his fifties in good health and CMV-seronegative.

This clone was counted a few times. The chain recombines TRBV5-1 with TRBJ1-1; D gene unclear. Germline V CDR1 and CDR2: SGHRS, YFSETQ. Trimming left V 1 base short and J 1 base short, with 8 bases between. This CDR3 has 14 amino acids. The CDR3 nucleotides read TGCGCCAGCAGCTTGTTCGTAGAGAACACTGAAGCTTTCTTT. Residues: CASSLFVENTEAFF.

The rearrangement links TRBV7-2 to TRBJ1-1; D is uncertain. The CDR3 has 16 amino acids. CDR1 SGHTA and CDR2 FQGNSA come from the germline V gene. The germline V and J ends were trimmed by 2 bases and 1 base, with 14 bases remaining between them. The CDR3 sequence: CASSLFPVGQNTEAFF. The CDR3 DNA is TGTGCCAGCAGCTTATTCCCAGTTGGGCAGAACACTGAAGCTTTCTTT. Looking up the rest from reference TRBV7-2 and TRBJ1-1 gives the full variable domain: GAGVSQSPSNKVTEKGKDVELRCDPISGHTALYWYRQSLGQGLEFLIYFQGNSAPDKSGLPSDRFSAERTGGSVSTLTIQRTQQEDSAVYLCASSLFPVGQNTEAFFGQGTRLTVV.

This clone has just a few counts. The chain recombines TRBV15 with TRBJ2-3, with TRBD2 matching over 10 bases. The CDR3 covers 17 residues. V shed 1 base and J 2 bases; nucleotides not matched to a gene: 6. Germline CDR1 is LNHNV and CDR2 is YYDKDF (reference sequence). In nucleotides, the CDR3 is TGTGCCACCAGCAGAGGGGGTAGCGGGGGGTTCACAGATACGCAGTATTTT. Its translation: CATSRGGSGGFTDTQYF.

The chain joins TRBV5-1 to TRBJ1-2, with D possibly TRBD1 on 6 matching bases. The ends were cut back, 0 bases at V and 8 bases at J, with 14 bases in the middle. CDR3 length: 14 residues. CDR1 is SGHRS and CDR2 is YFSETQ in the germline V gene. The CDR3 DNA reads TGCGCCAGCAGCTTGGCACAGGGTTTGCCCGGCTACACCTTC. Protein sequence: CASSLAQGLPGYTF.

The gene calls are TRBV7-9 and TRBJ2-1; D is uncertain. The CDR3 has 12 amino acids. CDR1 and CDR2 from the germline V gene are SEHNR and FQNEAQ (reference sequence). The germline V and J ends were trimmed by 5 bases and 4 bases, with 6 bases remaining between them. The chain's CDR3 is CASSASYNEQFF. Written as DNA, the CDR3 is TGTGCCAGCAGCGCCAGTTACAATGAGCAGTTCTTC.

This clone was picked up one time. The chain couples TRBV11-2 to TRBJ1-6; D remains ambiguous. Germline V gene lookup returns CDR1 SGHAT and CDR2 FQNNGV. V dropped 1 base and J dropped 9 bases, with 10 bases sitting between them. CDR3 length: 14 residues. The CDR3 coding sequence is TGTGCCAGCAGCTTAGGCTCCTACGGTTCACCCCTCCACTTT. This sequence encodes CASSLGSYGSPLHF. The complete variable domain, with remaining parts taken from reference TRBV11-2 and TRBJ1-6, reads EAGVAQSPRYKIIEKRQSVAFWCNPISGHATLYWYQQILGQGPKLLIQFQNNGVVDDSQLPKDRFSAERLKGVDSTLKIQPAKLEDSAVYLCASSLGSYGSPLHFGNGTRLTVT.

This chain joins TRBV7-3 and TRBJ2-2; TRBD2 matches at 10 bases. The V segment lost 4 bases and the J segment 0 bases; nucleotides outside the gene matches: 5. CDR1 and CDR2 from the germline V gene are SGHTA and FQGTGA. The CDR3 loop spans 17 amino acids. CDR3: CASSSPSGGPNTGELFF. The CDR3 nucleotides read TGTGCCAGCAGCTCCCCTAGCGGGGGCCCGAACACCGGGGAGCTGTTTTTT.

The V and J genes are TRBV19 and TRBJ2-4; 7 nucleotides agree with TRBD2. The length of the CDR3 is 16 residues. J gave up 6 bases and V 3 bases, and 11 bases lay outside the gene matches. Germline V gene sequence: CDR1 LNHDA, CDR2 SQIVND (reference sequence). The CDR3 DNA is TGTGCCAGTAGTATGGGGGGAGGGGAGGTGGGAAACATTCAGTACTTC. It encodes CASSMGGGEVGNIQYF.

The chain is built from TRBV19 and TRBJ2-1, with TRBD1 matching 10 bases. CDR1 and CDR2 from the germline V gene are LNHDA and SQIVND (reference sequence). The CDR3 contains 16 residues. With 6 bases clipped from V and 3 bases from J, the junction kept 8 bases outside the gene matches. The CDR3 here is CASSTRTGGNYNEQFF. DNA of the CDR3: TGTGCCAGTAGCACTAGGACAGGGGGAAACTACAATGAGCAGTTCTTC.

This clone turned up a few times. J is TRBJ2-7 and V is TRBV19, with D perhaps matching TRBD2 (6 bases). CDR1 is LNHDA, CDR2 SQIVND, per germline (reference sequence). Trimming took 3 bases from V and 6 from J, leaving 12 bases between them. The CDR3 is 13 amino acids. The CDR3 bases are TGTGCCAGTAGTATCTCGCGGGGTTTCGAGCAGTACGTC. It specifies CASSISRGFEQYV.

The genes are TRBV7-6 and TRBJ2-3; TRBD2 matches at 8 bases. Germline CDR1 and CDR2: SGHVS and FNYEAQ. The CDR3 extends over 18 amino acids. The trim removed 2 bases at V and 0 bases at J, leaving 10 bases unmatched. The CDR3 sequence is CASSLLGGSGVSTDTQYF. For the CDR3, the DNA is TGTGCCAGCAGCTTACTAGGAGGTAGCGGGGTCAGCACAGATACGCAGTATTTT.